This T cell receptor (beta chain) emerged from a study of blood T cell repertoires in COVID-19. Study-wide background: Acute and convalescent COVID-19 specimens originated in the United States, Italy and Spain.

Trimming removed 3 bases from V and 4 bases from J; junction bases left unmatched: 5. The CDR3 length is 14 residues. Germline CDR1 and CDR2: MDHEN and SYDVKM. Sequencing used immunoSEQ multiplex PCR; TCRdb keeps in-frame clones, though not all of them. The table includes around 300,000 clones, more than 75% detected once. The study drew participants aged about 18 to 95 years from about two dozen US areas. Two negative PCRs, clearance, or symptom resolution had been documented for recovered Cohort 3 donors. The clonotype originates from a woman in her twenties or thirties who had recovered from COVID-19. The specimen sequenced was PBMCs or T cells enriched from blood (not recorded which). The chain uses TRBV28 and TRBJ2-7; the match to TRBD2 covers 8 bases. The chain's CDR3 is CASSFPSGGYEQYF. For the CDR3, the DNA is TGTGCCAGCAGTTTCCCTTCGGGGGGGTACGAGCAGTACTTC.